The entry below describes one T cell receptor (beta chain). The antigen is undetermined. Time point denoted: peripheral blood 6 weeks after treatment start. CDR1 and CDR2 from the germline V gene are SEHNR and FQNEAQ (reference sequence). There are 16 residues in the CDR3. V dropped 5 bases and J dropped 2 bases, with 17 bases sitting between them. This entry comes from a study of PD-L1 blockade in urothelial cancer. Overall study context: When patients started atezolizumab in the mid-2010s, it was given at 1,200 mg intravenously every 3 weeks. About 85% of the roughly 29 patients comprised males who had bladder-origin urothelial cancer.

Study outcomes and limitations: Durable-benefit patients had greater expansion of tumor-associated blood clones at 3 weeks.

The method was immunoSEQ multiplex PCR; TCRdb's version includes in-frame clones alone and lacks a portion of them. The sample gives 40,000 to 55,000 clones, approximately 90% of which show up once; roughly 2.5% is in the top ten. The chain has TRBV7-9 and TRBJ2-3; D is possibly TRBD2 (5 bases). The specimen was PBMCs, collected around atezolizumab (anti-PD-L1) treatment. This TCR came from a man in his sixties with urothelial cancer. Written as DNA, the CDR3 is TGTGCCAGCAGCCCCCGCGCGGGCATCAACACAGATACGCAGTATTTT. Its translation: CASSPRAGINTDTQYF. Full variable domain (outside the CDR3, taken from reference TRBV7-9 and TRBJ2-3): DTGVSQNPRHKITKRGQNVTFRCDPISEHNRLYWYRQTLGQGPEFLTYFQNEAQLEKSRLLSDRFSAERPKGSFSTLEIQRTEQGDSAMYLCASSPRAGINTDTQYFGPGTRLTVL.